Listed below are T cell receptor beta chains from one sample, sequenced in a study of read filtering for tumor transcriptome and immune sequencing. TCRdb itself ran the reads through MiXCR, one entry per CDR3 protein. Here the sample spans roughly 5,800 distinct CDR3 sequences, around 20% being singletons. Specimen: a population of CD138-negative cells sorted from bone marrow. The receptors here all came from a donor at least 40 years old with multiple myeloma. Each CDR3 is given with its conserved first and last residue. D genes are given only for firm matches. Some rows have no size entry. The others give once, few or many, or a class for an expanded clone.

size: many
D: TRBD2
V: TRBV7-3
J: TRBJ2-3
DNA: TGTGCCAGCAGCTTAACTTCGGGAGGAACCCTAGATACGCAGTATTTT
CDR3: CASSLTSGGTLDTQYF

size: many
D: TRBD1
V: TRBV6-6
J: TRBJ2-5
DNA: TGTGCCAGCAAGGGAGAATTGACAGGGGGCAAGACGAGGGAGACCCAGTACTTC
CDR3: CASKGELTGGKTRETQYF

size: NA
D: NA
V: TRBV30
J: TRBJ2-1
DNA: TGTGCCGCCCAAGGGGACCGAAGGGCCCCGGAGTTCTTC
CDR3: CAAQGDRRAPEFF

size: NA
D: NA
V: TRBV11-2
J: TRBJ1-5
DNA: TGTGCCAGCGGCTTGAAGGGGGATCAGCCCCAGCATTTT
CDR3: CASGLKGDQPQHF

size: many
D: NA
V: TRBV7-9
J: TRBJ1-4
DNA: TGTGCCAGCAGCTTAGGATGGGACTATGAAAAACTGTTTTTT
CDR3: CASSLGWDYEKLFF

size: many
D: TRBD1
V: TRBV19
J: TRBJ1-2
DNA: TGTGCCAGTAGTCCAGGGGGCGCGAACTATGGCTACACCTTC
CDR3: CASSPGGANYGYTF

size: medium-sized
D: NA
V: TRBV6-2/TRBV6-3
J: TRBJ1-1
DNA: TGTGCCAGCAGTCCGTCGGGGAAGGGGAACACTGAAGCTTTCTTT
CDR3: CASSPSGKGNTEAFF

size: many
D: TRBD1
V: TRBV6-2/TRBV6-3
J: TRBJ2-7
DNA: TGTGCCATCAGTTTCATACAGGGGGCATACGAGCAGTACTTC
CDR3: CAISFIQGAYEQYF

size: many
D: NA
V: TRBV4-3
J: TRBJ1-1
DNA: TGCGCCAGCAGCCAAGATGCGGGGGGGCGCCGTAGTACTAAAGCTTTCTTT
CDR3: CASSQDAGGRRSTKAFF

size: NA
D: NA
V: TRBV28
J: TRBJ1-1
DNA: TGTGCCAGCCTACTTACCCCCGGCGCTGAAGCTTACTTT
CDR3: CASLLTPGAEAYF

size: many
D: TRBD1
V: TRBV6-6
J: TRBJ2-3
DNA: TGTGCCAGCAGCACCGGGACAGGGGGCGCAGATACGCAGTATTTT
CDR3: CASSTGTGGADTQYF

size: NA
D: NA
V: TRBV6-2/TRBV6-3
J: TRBJ2-2
DNA: TGTGCCAGCAGACGGACAAAGAACACCGGGGAGCTGTTCTTT
CDR3: CASRRTKNTGELFF

size: few
D: TRBD2
V: TRBV20-1
J: TRBJ2-1
DNA: TGCAGTGCTAGAGTAAGGCGCGGGAGGGCTCTTGAGCAGTTCTTC
CDR3: CSARVRRGRALEQFF

size: NA
D: TRBD1
V: TRBV20-1
J: TRBJ1-4
DNA: TGCAGTGCTGGGGCGGGACAGGGCCTATTTAGCGAAAAACTGTTGTTC
CDR3: CSAGAGQGLFSEKLLF

size: many
D: NA
V: TRBV6-2/TRBV6-3
J: TRBJ2-1
DNA: TGTGCCAGCAGTGCCTGGGGCAATGAGCAGTTCTTC
CDR3: CASSAWGNEQFF

size: medium-sized
D: NA
V: TRBV4-3
J: TRBJ1-5
DNA: TGCGCCAGCAGCTACATGTGGACGTCGCCCTATCAGCCCCAGCATTTT
CDR3: CASSYMWTSPYQPQHF

size: many
D: TRBD1
V: TRBV27
J: TRBJ2-2
DNA: TGTGCCAGCAGCCCACAGGGGTGGGAGCTGTTTTTT
CDR3: CASSPQGWELFF

size: NA
D: NA
V: TRBV20-1
J: TRBJ2-3
DNA: TGCGGTGCTAGAGATATTAGCGTGACAGATACGCAGTATTTT
CDR3: CGARDISVTDTQYF

size: NA
D: NA
V: TRBV6-5
J: TRBJ2-7
DNA: TGTGCCAGCAGTTATTCGGGTGGTGGCGAGCAGTACTTC
CDR3: CASSYSGGGEQYF

size: many
D: TRBD1
V: TRBV12-3/TRBV12-4
J: TRBJ1-5
DNA: TGTGCCAGCAGTCCTGCAGGGGGCGGACAGCCCCAGCATTTT
CDR3: CASSPAGGGQPQHF

size: many
D: NA
V: TRBV7-8
J: TRBJ2-5
DNA: TGTGCCAGCAGCGTGACGAGGGAGACCCAGTACTTC
CDR3: CASSVTRETQYF

size: medium-sized
D: NA
V: TRBV14
J: TRBJ2-7
DNA: TGTGCCAGCAGCCACCACTACGAGCAGTACTTC
CDR3: CASSHHYEQYF

size: many
D: NA
V: TRBV29-1
J: TRBJ2-7
DNA: TGCAGCGTTGAAGACCGGACTGGAGCCTACGAGCAGTACTTC
CDR3: CSVEDRTGAYEQYF

size: many
D: NA
V: TRBV4-3
J: TRBJ2-7
DNA: TGCGCCAGCAGCCAAGGTTTAGGAGGAGCCTACGAGCAGTACTTC
CDR3: CASSQGLGGAYEQYF

size: many
D: NA
V: TRBV18
J: TRBJ2-1
DNA: TGTGCCAGCTCACCACCTTCAGCGGGCGAGCAGTTCTTC
CDR3: CASSPPSAGEQFF

size: many
D: NA
V: TRBV6-2/TRBV6-3
J: TRBJ1-5
DNA: TGTGCCAGCATAGATCCGGGGAATAGCAATCAGCCCCAGCATTTT
CDR3: CASIDPGNSNQPQHF

size: many
D: TRBD2
V: TRBV12-3/TRBV12-4
J: TRBJ2-1
DNA: TGTGCCAGCAGTTTCCCTCGGGTGGGGGGGAACTACAATGAGCAGTTCTTC
CDR3: CASSFPRVGGNYNEQFF

size: many
D: NA
V: TRBV7-2
J: TRBJ1-5
DNA: TGTGCCAGCAGCTCACAGGAACATCAGCCCCAGCATTTT
CDR3: CASSSQEHQPQHF

size: large
D: NA
V: TRBV9
J: TRBJ2-3
DNA: TGTGCCAGCAGCGTCGAGGACACAGATACGCAGTATTTT
CDR3: CASSVEDTDTQYF

size: many
D: TRBD2
V: TRBV6-1
J: TRBJ2-1
DNA: TGTGCCAGCAGTCAAACTAGCGGGGCTTACAATGAGCAGTTCTTC
CDR3: CASSQTSGAYNEQFF

size: many
D: TRBD1
V: TRBV29-1
J: TRBJ2-7
DNA: TGCAGCGCAGGGACAGGGAGCTCCTACGAGCAGTACTTC
CDR3: CSAGTGSSYEQYF

size: medium-sized
D: TRBD2
V: TRBV20-1
J: TRBJ2-7
DNA: TGCAGTGCTCTCAGCGGGAGGGGGATTTGGGAGCAGTACTTC
CDR3: CSALSGRGIWEQYF

size: many
D: NA
V: TRBV7-3
J: TRBJ1-1
DNA: TGTGCCAGCAGCTTAGGGCTGGGAGACACTGAAGCTTTCTTT
CDR3: CASSLGLGDTEAFF

size: NA
D: NA
V: TRBV29-1
J: TRBJ2-1
DNA: TGCAGCGTTGGAAGGACCAATGAGCAGTTCTTC
CDR3: CSVGRTNEQFF

size: many
D: TRBD2
V: TRBV2
J: TRBJ2-1
DNA: TGTGCCAGCACCCTTAGCGGGACCCACTACAATGAGCAGTTCTTC
CDR3: CASTLSGTHYNEQFF